The 2 T cell receptor beta chains given below trace back to one sample, sequenced in a study of blood T cell repertoires in COVID-19. The method was immunoSEQ multiplex PCR; TCRdb's version includes in-frame clones alone and lacks a portion of them. The sample records around 170,000 clones, around 87% being singletons. Sequences were obtained from peripheral blood. The receptors stem from a woman aged 30 to 39 with active or convalescent COVID-19.

This clone was detected only a few times. This sample also contains other DNA sequences that code for the same CDR3. The CDR3 DNA is TGTGCCAGCAGCGCACATCCGGGACAGGGCCGCCACGAGCAGTACTTC. It codes for CASSAHPGQGRHEQYF. The chain recombines TRBV9 with TRBJ2-7, with TRBD1 matching 9 bases. V shed 3 bases and J 5 bases; nucleotides not matched to a gene: 12. CDR1 is SGDLS and CDR2 is YYNGEE in the germline V gene. CDR3 length: 16 amino acids.

This chain uses TRBV2 with TRBJ1-1, with D perhaps TRBD1 (6 bases). Germline values: CDR1 SNHLY, CDR2 FYNNEI. This CDR3 contains 14 residues. Trimming took off 6 bases at V and 4 bases at J, with 15 bases between the two ends. CDR3 region: CASRELGQFTEAFF. CDR3 DNA sequence: TGTGCCAGCAGGGAACTTGGACAGTTCACTGAAGCTTTCTTT.